This T cell receptor beta chain was sequenced during a study of blood T cell repertoires in COVID-19. For the study at large: Donors in the United States, Italy and Spain gave samples during acute or convalescent COVID-19. PBMCs, B-cell-depleted T cells, or T cells were the source of the cDNA or gDNA that made up the material.

Original processing notes: The assay estimated nucleated cells by amplifying reference gene primers. The repertoire was sequenced with immunoSEQ multiplex PCR; TCRdb's copy has only in-frame clones and lacks some. V and J calls and clone size are given by that table; D and trimming were obtained from the DNA. The sample carries around 83,000 clones, 70% to 90% recorded once. Germline V gene lookup returns CDR1 SQVTM and CDR2 ANQGSEA. The V gene lost 7 bases and the J gene lost 6 bases, with 16 bases spanning the gap. The CDR3 contains 13 residues. This TCR came from a man aged 80 or over with active or convalescent COVID-19. The gene calls are TRBV29-1 and TRBJ1-5, with unresolved D. The source material was peripheral blood. CDR3 amino acids: CSGAYGYGQPQHF. The CDR3 nucleotides read TGCAGCGGCGCTTACGGGTATGGTCAGCCCCAGCATTTT.